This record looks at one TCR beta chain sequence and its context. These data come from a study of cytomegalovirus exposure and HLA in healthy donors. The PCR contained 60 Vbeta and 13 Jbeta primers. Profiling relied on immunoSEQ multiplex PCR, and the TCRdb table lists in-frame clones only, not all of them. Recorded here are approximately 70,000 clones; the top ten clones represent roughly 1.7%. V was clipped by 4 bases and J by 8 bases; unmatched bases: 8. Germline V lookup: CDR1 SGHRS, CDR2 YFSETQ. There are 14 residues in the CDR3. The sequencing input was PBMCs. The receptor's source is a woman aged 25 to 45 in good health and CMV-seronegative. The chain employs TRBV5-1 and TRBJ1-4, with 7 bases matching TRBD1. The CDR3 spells CASSPWDSKEKLFF. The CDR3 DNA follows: TGCGCCAGCAGCCCCTGGGACAGTAAAGAAAAACTGTTTTTT.